Listed below are T cell receptor beta chains from one sample, sequenced in a study of blood T cell repertoires in COVID-19. Profiled with immunoSEQ multiplex PCR; TCRdb holds only in-frame clones, not every one. The table lists fewer than 70,000 clones, approximately 88% of them singletons. Sequencing used peripheral blood. These receptors were taken from a human donor in a cohort sampled during active COVID-19. The CDR3 runs from the conserved cysteine through the conserved F or W. D genes are given only for firm matches. Expanded clones get a size class; other rows say once, few or many, or leave the size out.

d_call	cdr3_length	v_call	clone_size	j_call	cdr3_nt	cdr3_aa
TRBD2	15	TRBV7-2	NA	TRBJ2-7	TGTGCCAGCAGTCCACGACTAGCGGGGACCTACGAGCAGTACTTC	CASSPRLAGTYEQYF
NA	15	TRBV6-5	NA	TRBJ1-5	TGTGCCAGCAGTTTTGGCCAGGGTGGTAATCAGCCCCAGCATTTT	CASSFGQGGNQPQHF
NA	13	TRBV20-1	NA	TRBJ2-7	TGCAGTGCTAGTGACGACAGAACCTACGAGCAGTACTTC	CSASDDRTYEQYF
NA	18	TRBV7-2	once	TRBJ2-1	TGTGCCAGCAGCTTAGCTTTTACGTTCGTGACAGGCTACAATGAGCAGTTCTTC	CASSLAFTFVTGYNEQFF
TRBD2	17	TRBV6-2/TRBV6-3	NA	TRBJ2-1	TGTGCCAGCAGTTACGAAGCTAGCGGGCCACTTAGCGATGAGCAGTTCTTC	CASSYEASGPLSDEQFF
NA	12	TRBV24-1	NA	TRBJ1-5	TGTGCCACCAGTGATATTTTCGGGCCCCAGCATTTT	CATSDIFGPQHF
TRBD2	15	TRBV19	NA	TRBJ2-3	TGTGCCAGTAGTATAACTAGCGTGAGCACAGATACGCAGTATTTT	CASSITSVSTDTQYF
TRBD2	17	TRBV24-1	NA	TRBJ2-1	TGTGCCACCAGTGACCCTGGACTAGCGGGAGTTTTTGGTGAGCAGTTCTTC	CATSDPGLAGVFGEQFF
NA	13	TRBV11-3	NA	TRBJ2-7	TGTGCCAGCAGCTTAACCGGGGGTGGGGAGCAGTACTTC	CASSLTGGGEQYF
NA	13	TRBV19	NA	TRBJ2-5	TGTGCCAGTAATAAGGGGTTGGAAGAGACCCAGTACTTC	CASNKGLEETQYF
TRBD2	19	TRBV27	NA	TRBJ2-2	TGTGCCAGCAGTTTGGCCCCCTTATTGGGACTAGGGCTTCACGGGGAGCTGTTTTTT	CASSLAPLLGLGLHGELFF
TRBD2	16	TRBV7-9	NA	TRBJ2-5	TGTGCCAGCAGCTTAGGGCTAGCGGGAGTACAAGAGACCCAGTACTTC	CASSLGLAGVQETQYF
NA	15	TRBV2	NA	TRBJ2-5	TGTGCCAGCAGTGATACGTCGGGGTCGAGGGAGACCCAGTACTTC	CASSDTSGSRETQYF
TRBD1	16	TRBV15	NA	TRBJ2-7	TGTGCCACCAGCAGAGAACACGGACAGGGCTCCTACGAGCAGTACTTC	CATSREHGQGSYEQYF
NA	13	TRBV7-9	NA	TRBJ1-1	TGTGCCAGCAGCGACGGGACTGTCGGGTGGGCTTTCTTT	CASSDGTVGWAFF
NA	12	TRBV6-2/TRBV6-3	NA	TRBJ1-2	TGTGCCAGCAGTTACCCCGACAGAAGCTACACCTTC	CASSYPDRSYTF
NA	14	TRBV19	NA	TRBJ2-7	TGTGCCAGTAGTATATCGACAGGTACCTACGAGCAGTACTTC	CASSISTGTYEQYF
TRBD1	14	TRBV27	once	TRBJ1-1	TGTGCCAGCAGACGACAGGGGGCGCTGACTGAAGCTTTCTTT	CASRRQGALTEAFF
TRBD2	15	TRBV7-9	NA	TRBJ2-3	TGTGCCAGCAGCCCACTAGCGGGGGGCACAGATACGCAGTATTTT	CASSPLAGGTDTQYF
NA	15	TRBV28	NA	TRBJ1-1	TGTGCCAGTTTCGGGGTCCTTTTGGGGTTCACTGAAGCTTTCTTT	CASFGVLLGFTEAFF
TRBD2	16	TRBV6-1	NA	TRBJ2-7	TGTGCCAGCAGTGAGGCTAGCGGGAGTGTAGGCTACGAGCAGTACTTC	CASSEASGSVGYEQYF
TRBD1	13	TRBV7-9	NA	TRBJ1-1	TGTGCCAGCAGCTTAGGGGGACAGGCTGAAGCTTTCTTT	CASSLGGQAEAFF
NA	14	TRBV28	NA	TRBJ1-2	TGTGCCAGCAGTTTTAGCATCAGGGGTCCAGGCTACACCTTC	CASSFSIRGPGYTF
TRBD1	14	TRBV30	NA	TRBJ1-6	TGTGCCTGGAACCTGGGACAGGGAAGTTCACCCCTCCACTTT	CAWNLGQGSSPLHF
TRBD2	16	TRBV11-2	NA	TRBJ2-3	TGTGCCAGCAGCTTGACTAGCGGGGGGGTGGCAGATACGCAGTATTTT	CASSLTSGGVADTQYF
TRBD1	13	TRBV18	few	TRBJ1-5	TGTGCCAGCTCAGGACAGGACAATCAGCCCCAGCATTTT	CASSGQDNQPQHF
NA	15	TRBV5-4	NA	TRBJ2-3	TGTGCCAGCAGCCCTGACCTAGAGGCGGCAGATACGCAGTATTTT	CASSPDLEAADTQYF
TRBD2	17	TRBV4-2	NA	TRBJ2-3	TGTGCCAGCAGCCAACTTGGGACTAGGAATGACACAGATACGCAGTATTTT	CASSQLGTRNDTDTQYF
NA	13	TRBV19	NA	TRBJ2-7	TGTGCCAGTAGTATGGGCCTGGCCTACGAGCAGTACTTC	CASSMGLAYEQYF